This is a list of T cell receptor beta chains from one sample in a study of T cell responses to AZD1222 COVID-19 vaccine. Sequenced by immunoSEQ multiplex PCR; TCRdb stores in-frame clones only, minus some. There are 130,000 to 150,000 clones in the sample; approximately 90% occur only once, and around 1.6% lies in the top ten. Sequencing used peripheral blood, obtained on day 0 of AZD1222 vaccination. The source of these receptors is an adult in good health. The CDR3 runs from the conserved cysteine through the conserved F or W. The D gene is left open where the match is weak. Rows may omit the clone size; those that give it use once, few, many or a size class.

J gene,D gene,CDR3 length,clone size,V gene,CDR3 protein,CDR3 DNA
TRBJ2-1,.,15,once,TRBV15,CATSRDLLTYNEQFF,TGTGCCACCAGCAGAGATCTCTTAACCTACAATGAGCAGTTCTTC
TRBJ2-3,.,12,.,TRBV27,CASSLSPDTQYF,TGTGCCAGCAGTTTATCCCCAGATACGCAGTATTTT
TRBJ1-6,TRBD1,14,.,TRBV5-1,CASSPDRVNSPLHF,TGCGCCAGCAGCCCGGACAGGGTCAATTCACCCCTCCACTTT
TRBJ2-5,.,15,.,TRBV5-4,CASSAAAREKETQYF,TGTGCCAGCAGCGCGGCGGCCCGTGAAAAAGAGACCCAGTACTTC
TRBJ1-1,.,13,once,TRBV28,CASSLGGSTEAFF,TGTGCCAGCAGTTTAGGGGGGAGCACTGAAGCTTTCTTT
TRBJ1-5,.,12,.,TRBV30,CAWSRGNQPQHF,TGTGCCTGGAGCAGGGGTAATCAGCCCCAGCATTTT
TRBJ1-2,.,13,.,TRBV6-5,CASRSDIYYGYTF,TGTGCCAGCAGATCGGACATTTACTATGGCTACACCTTC
TRBJ2-1,.,10,.,TRBV7-9,CASSLDEQFF,TGTGCCAGCAGCTTAGATGAGCAGTTCTTC
TRBJ1-1,TRBD1,13,.,TRBV19,CASKDRENTEAFF,TGTGCCAGTAAGGACAGGGAGAACACTGAAGCTTTCTTT
TRBJ1-2,.,15,few,TRBV9,CASSPRGGSNYGYTF,TGTGCCAGCAGCCCCCGGGGCGGATCTAACTATGGCTACACCTTC
TRBJ1-3,.,16,.,TRBV28,CASSPSDSYSGNTIYF,TGTGCCAGCAGTCCCTCGGACAGTTACTCTGGAAACACCATATATTTT
TRBJ1-6,.,13,.,TRBV25-1,CASSEHYNSPLHF,TGTGCCAGTTCGGAACATTATAATTCACCCCTCCACTTT
TRBJ2-2,TRBD1,16,once,TRBV23-1,CASRPKRQGRTGELFF,TGCGCCAGCCGACCTAAACGACAGGGTAGGACCGGGGAGCTGTTTTTT
TRBJ1-4,.,15,.,TRBV5-4,CASSFPGGANEKLFF,TGTGCCAGCAGCTTCCCAGGCGGGGCTAATGAAAAACTGTTTTTT
TRBJ2-1,.,11,once,TRBV7-3,CASSLGVEQFF,TGTGCCAGCAGCTTAGGAGTTGAGCAGTTCTTC
TRBJ2-3,TRBD2,16,.,TRBV25-1,CASSEYTTGGLYTQYF,TGTGCCAGCAGTGAATACACCACGGGGGGATTGTATACGCAGTATTTT
TRBJ1-2,TRBD1,18,once,TRBV5-4,CASSFGGGQGAQVYGYTF,TGTGCCAGCAGCTTCGGTGGGGGACAGGGGGCGCAGGTTTATGGCTACACCTTC
TRBJ2-1,.,13,.,TRBV7-9,CASSLVRRNEQFF,TGTGCCAGCAGCTTAGTGCGGCGCAATGAGCAGTTCTTC
TRBJ1-5,.,15,once,TRBV6-5,CASSPLSGSNQPQHF,TGTGCCAGCAGCCCCTTGTCGGGTAGCAATCAGCCCCAGCATTTT
TRBJ2-5,.,12,.,TRBV30,CAWKVYQETQYF,TGTGCCTGGAAGGTGTACCAAGAGACCCAGTACTTC
TRBJ1-5,.,14,.,TRBV10-3,CAISESSGDQPQHF,TGTGCCATCAGTGAGTCTTCCGGGGATCAGCCCCAGCATTTT
TRBJ1-5,.,13,.,TRBV18,CASSTSRNQPQHF,TGTGCCAGCTCCACTTCTCGCAATCAGCCCCAGCATTTT
TRBJ2-1,TRBD2,18,few,TRBV27,CASSLYSPGLAGVNEQFF,TGTGCCAGCAGTTTATACTCCCCGGGACTAGCGGGAGTCAATGAGCAGTTCTTC